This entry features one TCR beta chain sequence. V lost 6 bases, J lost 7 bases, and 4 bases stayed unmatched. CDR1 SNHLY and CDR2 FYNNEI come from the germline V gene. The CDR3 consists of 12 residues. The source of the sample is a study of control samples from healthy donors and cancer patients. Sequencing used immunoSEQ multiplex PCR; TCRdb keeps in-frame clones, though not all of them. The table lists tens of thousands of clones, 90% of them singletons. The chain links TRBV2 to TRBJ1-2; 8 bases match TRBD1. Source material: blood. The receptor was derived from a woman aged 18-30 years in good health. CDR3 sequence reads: CASRRQGFGYTF. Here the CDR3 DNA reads TGTGCCAGCAGGAGACAGGGGTTTGGCTACACCTTC.